This T cell receptor beta chain appears in the sequencing data of a study of control samples from healthy donors and cancer patients. TCRdb's copy holds only in-frame clones and misses some; the assay was immunoSEQ multiplex PCR. The sample includes approximately 100,000 clones, around 88% of them seen just once. The V gene's germline CDR1 is SGHTA and CDR2 FQGNSA. This CDR3 has 14 residues. V trimming: 5 bases; J trimming: 7 bases; junction bases outside the gene matches: 7. This clonotype was obtained from a man aged 25 to 40 in good health. The gene calls are TRBV7-2 and TRBJ2-7; TRBD1 matches 11 bases. The sequencing input was blood. The CDR3 DNA is TGTGCCAGCAGCATCCGGACAGGGGGCGGAGAGCAGTACTTC. Its translation: CASSIRTGGGEQYF.